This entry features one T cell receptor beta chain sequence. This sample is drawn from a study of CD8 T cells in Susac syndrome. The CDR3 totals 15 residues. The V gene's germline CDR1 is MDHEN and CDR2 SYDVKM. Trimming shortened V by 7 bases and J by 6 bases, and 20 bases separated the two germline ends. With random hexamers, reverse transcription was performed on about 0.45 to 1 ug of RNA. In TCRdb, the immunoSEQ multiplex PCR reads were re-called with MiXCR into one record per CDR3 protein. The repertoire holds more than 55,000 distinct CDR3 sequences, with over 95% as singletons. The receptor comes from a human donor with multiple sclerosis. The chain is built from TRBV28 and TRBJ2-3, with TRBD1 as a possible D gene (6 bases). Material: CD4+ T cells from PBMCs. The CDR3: CASTHRDLGSDTQYF. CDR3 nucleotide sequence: TGTGCCAGCACCCACAGGGATTTGGGCTCCGATACGCAGTATTTT.